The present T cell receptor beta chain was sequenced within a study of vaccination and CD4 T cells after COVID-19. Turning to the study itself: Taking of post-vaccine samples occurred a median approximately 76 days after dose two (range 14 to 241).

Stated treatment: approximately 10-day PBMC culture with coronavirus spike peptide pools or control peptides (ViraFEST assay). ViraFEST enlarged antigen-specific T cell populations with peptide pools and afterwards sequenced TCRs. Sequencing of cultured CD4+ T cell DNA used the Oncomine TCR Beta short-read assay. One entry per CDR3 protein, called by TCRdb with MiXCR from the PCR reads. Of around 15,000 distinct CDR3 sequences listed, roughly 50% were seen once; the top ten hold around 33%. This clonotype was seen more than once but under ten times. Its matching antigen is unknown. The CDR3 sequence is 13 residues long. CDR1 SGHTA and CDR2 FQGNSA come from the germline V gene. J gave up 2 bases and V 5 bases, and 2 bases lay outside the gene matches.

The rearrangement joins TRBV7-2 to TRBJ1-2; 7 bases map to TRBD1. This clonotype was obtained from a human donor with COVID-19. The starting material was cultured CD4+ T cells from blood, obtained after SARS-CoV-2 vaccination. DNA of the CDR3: TGTGCCAGCAGCCGAGGGGGCAACTATGGCTACACCTTC. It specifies CASSRGGNYGYTF.